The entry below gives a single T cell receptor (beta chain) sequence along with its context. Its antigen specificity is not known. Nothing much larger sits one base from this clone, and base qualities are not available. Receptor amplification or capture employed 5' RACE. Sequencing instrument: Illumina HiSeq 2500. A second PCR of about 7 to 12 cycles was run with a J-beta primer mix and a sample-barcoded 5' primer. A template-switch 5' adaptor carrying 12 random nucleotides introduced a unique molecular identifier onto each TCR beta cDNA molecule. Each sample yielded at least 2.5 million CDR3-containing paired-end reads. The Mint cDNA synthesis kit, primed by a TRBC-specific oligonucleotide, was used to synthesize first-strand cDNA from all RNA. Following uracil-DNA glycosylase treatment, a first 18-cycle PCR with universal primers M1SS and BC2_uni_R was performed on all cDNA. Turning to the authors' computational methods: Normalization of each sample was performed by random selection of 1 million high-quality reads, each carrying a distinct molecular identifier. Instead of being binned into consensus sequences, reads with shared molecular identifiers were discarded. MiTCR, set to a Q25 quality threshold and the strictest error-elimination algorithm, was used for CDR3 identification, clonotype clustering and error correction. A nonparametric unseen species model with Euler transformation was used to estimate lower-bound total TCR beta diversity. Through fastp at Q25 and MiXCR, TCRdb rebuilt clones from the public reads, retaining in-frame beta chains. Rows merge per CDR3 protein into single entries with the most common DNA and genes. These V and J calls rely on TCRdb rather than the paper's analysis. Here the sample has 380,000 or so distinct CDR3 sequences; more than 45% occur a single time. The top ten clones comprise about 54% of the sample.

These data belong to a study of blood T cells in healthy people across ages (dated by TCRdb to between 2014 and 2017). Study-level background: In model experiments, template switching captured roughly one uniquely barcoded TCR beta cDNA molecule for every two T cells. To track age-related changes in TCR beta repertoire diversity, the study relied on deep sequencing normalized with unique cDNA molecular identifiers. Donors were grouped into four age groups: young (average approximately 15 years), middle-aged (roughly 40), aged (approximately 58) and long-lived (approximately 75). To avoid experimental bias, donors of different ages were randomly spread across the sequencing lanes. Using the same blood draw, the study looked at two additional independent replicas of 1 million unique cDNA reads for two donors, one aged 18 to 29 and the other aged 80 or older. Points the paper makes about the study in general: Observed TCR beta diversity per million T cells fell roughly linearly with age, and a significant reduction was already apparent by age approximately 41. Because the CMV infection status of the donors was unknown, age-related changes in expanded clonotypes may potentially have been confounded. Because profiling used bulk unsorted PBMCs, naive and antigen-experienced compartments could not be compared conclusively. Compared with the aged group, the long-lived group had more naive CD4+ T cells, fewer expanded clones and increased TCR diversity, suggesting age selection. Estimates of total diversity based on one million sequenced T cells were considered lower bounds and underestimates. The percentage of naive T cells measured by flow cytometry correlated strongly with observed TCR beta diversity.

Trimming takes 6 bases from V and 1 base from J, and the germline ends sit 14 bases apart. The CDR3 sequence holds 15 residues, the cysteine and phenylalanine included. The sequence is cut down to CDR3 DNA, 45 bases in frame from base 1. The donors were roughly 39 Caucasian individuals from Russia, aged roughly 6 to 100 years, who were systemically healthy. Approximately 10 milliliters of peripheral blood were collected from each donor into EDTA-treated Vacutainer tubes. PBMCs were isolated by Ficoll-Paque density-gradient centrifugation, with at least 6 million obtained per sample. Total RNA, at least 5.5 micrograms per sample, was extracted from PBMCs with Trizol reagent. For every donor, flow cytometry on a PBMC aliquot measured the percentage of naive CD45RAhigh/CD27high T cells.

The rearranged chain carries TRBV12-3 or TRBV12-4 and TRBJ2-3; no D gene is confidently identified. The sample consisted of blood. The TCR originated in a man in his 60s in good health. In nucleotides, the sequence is TGTGCCAGCAGGCCCGATTATGCTGGCACAGATACGCAGTATTTT. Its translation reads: CASRPDYAGTDTQYF.